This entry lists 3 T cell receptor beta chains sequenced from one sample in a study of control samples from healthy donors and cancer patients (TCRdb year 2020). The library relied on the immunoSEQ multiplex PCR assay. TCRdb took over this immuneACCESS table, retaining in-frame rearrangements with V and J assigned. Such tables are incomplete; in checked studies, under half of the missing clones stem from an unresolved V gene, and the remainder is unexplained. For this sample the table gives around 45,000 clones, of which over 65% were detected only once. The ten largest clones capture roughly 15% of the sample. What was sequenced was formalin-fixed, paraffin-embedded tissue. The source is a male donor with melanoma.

CDR3 in amino acids: CASSKDRLAAGNEQFF. The CDR3 nucleotides are TGTGCCAGCAGCAAAGATAGACTAGCGGCCGGGAATGAGCAGTTCTTC. The chain carries TRBV21-1 and TRBJ2-1; the DNA was not compared with TRBD2, the D call given in the table. TRBV21-1 corresponds to a pseudogene. The CDR3 is 16 amino acids.

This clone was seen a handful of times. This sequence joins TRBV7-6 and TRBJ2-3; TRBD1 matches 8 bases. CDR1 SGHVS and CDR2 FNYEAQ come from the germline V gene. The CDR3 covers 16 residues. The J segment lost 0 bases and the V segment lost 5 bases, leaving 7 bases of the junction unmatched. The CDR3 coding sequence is TGTGCCAGCAGCCCGGGACAGGCTTTGAGCACAGATACGCAGTATTTT. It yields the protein CASSPGQALSTDTQYF.

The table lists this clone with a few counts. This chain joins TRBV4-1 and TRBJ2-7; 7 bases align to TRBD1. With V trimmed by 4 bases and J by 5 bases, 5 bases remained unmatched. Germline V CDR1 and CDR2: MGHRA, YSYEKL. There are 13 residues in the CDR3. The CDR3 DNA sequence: TGCGCCAGCAGCCTTCGGACAGGAGACGAGCAGTACTTC. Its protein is CASSLRTGDEQYF.